The rows below give T cell receptor beta chains drawn from one sample of a study of cytomegalovirus exposure and HLA in healthy donors. Libraries were prepared by immunoSEQ multiplex PCR; TCRdb keeps only in-frame clonotypes and omits some of them. The sample holds roughly 330,000 clones, roughly 87% seen once. The sample comprised PBMCs. The receptors come from a woman aged 30 to 39 in good health and CMV-seropositive. The CDR3 runs from the conserved cysteine through the conserved F or W. Fields, in order: D gene, V gene, J gene, clone size, CDR3 protein, CDR3 DNA. The D gene is left open where the match is weak. For some rows the clone size is stated as once, few or many, or as a class when expanded; others skip it.

.	TRBV28	TRBJ1-2	.	CASRGFNYGYTF	TGTGCCAGCAGAGGTTTCAACTATGGCTACACCTTC
TRBD1	TRBV30	TRBJ1-2	few	CAGQGERDGYTF	TGTGCCGGACAGGGAGAGCGTGATGGCTACACCTTC
.	TRBV14	TRBJ2-1	.	CASSPIVVGEQFF	TGTGCCAGCAGCCCAATAGTGGTTGGTGAGCAGTTCTTC
.	TRBV5-6	TRBJ1-6	.	CASSPTRTALDNSPLHF	TGTGCCAGCAGCCCTACTCGGACAGCGCTAGATAATTCACCCCTCCACTTT
TRBD2	TRBV5-1	TRBJ2-5	.	CASSLGRGGTKETQYF	TGCGCCAGCAGCTTGGGGCGGGGGGGAACGAAGGAGACCCAGTACTTC
TRBD1	TRBV5-8	TRBJ1-2	.	CASSSGTGVTNYGYTF	TGTGCCAGCAGCTCCGGGACAGGGGTCACTAACTATGGCTACACCTTC
.	TRBV5-1	TRBJ2-3	.	CASSLPTGTPSTDTQYF	TGCGCCAGCAGCCTACCTACAGGAACCCCTAGCACAGATACGCAGTATTTT
.	TRBV2	TRBJ2-5	.	CASSSGRYQETQYF	TGTGCCAGCAGTAGCGGCAGATACCAAGAGACCCAGTACTTC
TRBD1	TRBV27	TRBJ2-7	once	CASRPSSARGLGEQYF	TGTGCCAGCAGGCCCAGTTCCGCCAGGGGGCTGGGAGAGCAGTACTTC
TRBD1	TRBV27	TRBJ2-1	.	CASSLGTGGEQFF	TGTGCCAGCAGTTTGGGGACAGGTGGTGAGCAGTTCTTC
.	TRBV2	TRBJ1-2	once	CASRPIGYDFNYGYTF	TGTGCCAGCAGGCCTATCGGGTATGACTTCAACTATGGCTACACCTTC
.	TRBV15	TRBJ2-5	.	CATSRRGQETQYF	TGTGCCACCAGCAGACGTGGGCAAGAGACCCAGTACTTC
TRBD2	TRBV28	TRBJ2-1	.	CASSFLPSGSNEQFF	TGTGCCAGCAGTTTCCTCCCGAGCGGGAGTAATGAGCAGTTCTTC
.	TRBV27	TRBJ1-4	.	CASSRGSKEKLFF	TGTGCCAGCAGTAGGGGTAGCAAGGAAAAACTGTTTTTT
.	TRBV9	TRBJ1-4	.	CASSVGPGVGEKLFF	TGTGCCAGCAGCGTAGGACCAGGGGTAGGGGAAAAACTGTTTTTT